This record looks at one TCR beta chain sequence and its context. This clone was counted only a few times. The antigen this receptor binds is unknown. Base-call qualities are not available, and no considerably larger clone is one nucleotide away. In total, over 600 healthy bone marrow donors made up the cohort. Cohort members were all nominally healthy when sampled, although unrecorded immune exposures were likely present. The donor was CMV seronegative and was included in the group of a few hundred seronegative cohort members. Every donor gave a peripheral blood sample, and the peripheral blood mononuclear cells from that sample were used for TCR beta sequencing. Genomic DNA extraction from the blood cell samples was performed with the Qiagen DNeasy Blood Extraction Kit. The library was made by the immunoSEQ multiplex PCR assay. The multiplex PCR relied on a mix of 60 forward primers for TCR Vbeta segments and 13 reverse primers for TCR Jbeta segments. The CDR3 region of rearranged TCR beta genes was amplified from genomic DNA by a multiplex PCR assay. On the Illumina HiSeq System, the amplified TCR beta libraries were sequenced as 87-base-pair reads. As for the original processing: Across the 600 to 700 repertoires, a later analysis counted 78 million or so unique TCR beta chains, approximately 12 million of which were shared by at least two donors. Raw reads were error-corrected and collapsed into unique sequences with a nearest-neighbor algorithm that merged closely related sequences to remove PCR and sequencing errors. CDR3 sequences were aligned to IMGT reference sequences to assign V, D and J gene segments. For a sequence to be retained, a match of at least six nucleotides was required to both a V gene segment and a J gene segment. A rearrangement counted as productive if the CDR3 had no stop codons and remained in frame with V and J, and every other rearrangement counted as non-productive. CDR3 was defined by IMGT convention, running from the second conserved V-encoded cysteine to the conserved J-encoded phenylalanine. The earlier analysis of some 600 of the donors excluded sequences that lacked an unambiguous match to a single V gene segment. In an earlier analysis of some 590 of the donors, a V segment was called functional when productive rearrangements were above 56.7%, and segregating when the standard deviation between donors exceeded 5%. To diagnose cytomegalovirus status from the catalog of TCR beta chain sequences, a statistical classification framework was built. A later analysis assigned V and J genes by comparing TCR nucleotide sequences with IMGT/GENE-DB human TR gene sequences. A later analysis assigned CDR3 sequences and most-parsimonious VDJ recombination scenarios with the TCRdist pipeline. A later analysis defined each TCR beta chain by its CDR3 amino acid sequence plus V-gene family, and excluded reads lacking a unique V-gene family. In a later analysis, fewer than 600 highly shared, low-generation-probability nucleotide sequences were removed to address suspected cross-contamination and a sequencing artifact. For each public chain, a later analysis derived a clonal expansion index from normalized ranks of inferred template counts within each repertoire. In a later analysis, generation probabilities were computed using a VDJ recombination model fitted to out-of-frame rearrangements, and the results were checked against IGoR. A later analysis scored TCR-TCR, TCR-HLA and TCR-CMV co-occurrence with hypergeometric tests, applying a repertoire-size bias correction to TCR pairs. False discovery rates were estimated in a later analysis by permuting HLA or CMV assignments 20 times. A later analysis grouped co-occurring TCRs with DBSCAN, adding TCRdist sequence similarity when clustering within HLA-allele-positive subsets. Repertoires with fewer than 30,000 or more than 120,000 public chains, plus five repertoires with anomalous nucleotide sharing, were excluded from co-occurrence clustering. TCRdb holds this immuneACCESS table with in-frame rearrangements only. Some clones are missing; in checked studies, unresolved V genes explain under half, and the rest has no known cause. That table supplies the V and J calls and clone size; D and trimming were determined from the DNA. The sample records 130,000 to 150,000 clones, about 82% of which are singletons. 3% to 4% of the sample is in the top ten clones.

This specimen comes from a study of cytomegalovirus exposure and HLA in healthy donors (dated by TCRdb to between 2016 and 2019). Regarding the study in general: An earlier analysis of 587 of the donors reported approximately 280 Gb of sequence data and 95 million to 130 million unique TCR beta sequences obtained from some 200 million T cells. The study was designed to test whether signatures of past pathogen exposure could be identified by cataloging public T cell receptors. An earlier analysis of more than 450 of the donors used high-throughput TCR beta sequencing to judge whether each TCR beta V gene segment behaved as functional or pseudogenic. A handful of DR-DQ haplotypes were handled as single units for association and clustering because linkage in the cohort was strong. The study combined high-throughput TCR immunosequencing, statistical association of individual TCRs with disease status, and machine learning to predict cytomegalovirus infection status. Donor age, sex, ethnicity and CMV serostatus were compiled together with the repertoire data. Besides the first cohort of approximately 670 subjects, a separate validation cohort made up of 90 to 150 different subjects was used. In the later analysis, no new phenotypic data were used to find candidate immune exposures; instead, reliance was placed on TCR beta sequences and their occurrence across donors. Typing coverage differed by locus: A, B, C, DRB1 and DQB1 were typed in roughly 629-630 donors, DQA1 in about 560, DPA1 in 600 to 610, and DPB1 in roughly 450. In a later analysis, previously published TCR beta repertoires from 666 donors were re-analyzed and high-resolution HLA genotyping was added so that TCR occurrence patterns could be studied. Among some 400 genotyped donors of the cohort, an average of roughly 240,000 unique TCR beta nucleotide sequences were sequenced per donor, roughly 20% of them non-productive. Roughly 300 gigabases of sequencing data and 78 million or so unique TCR sequences were included in an early release covering under 650 HLA-typed donors. The study used immunosequencing to profile the T cell repertoires of about 670 subjects and linked those repertoires to cytomegalovirus serostatus. Of the approximately 400 genotyped donors, approximately 81% were placed in the genetic ancestry cluster associated with self-reported Caucasian donors. All discovery cohort repertoires had been generated using a single sequencing platform. A later genetic analysis took genome-wide SNP genotypes for about three fifths of the 666 donors and used that subset as a discovery cohort. Class I and class II HLA loci were covered by the typing at four-digit resolution. Results the study describes overall, beyond this receptor: When HLA alleles, especially DR and DQ, strongly co-occurred, attributing TCR associations to individual alleles was difficult. In an earlier analysis of about 600 of the donors, most TCR beta V segments appeared in productive rearrangements about 90% or about 30% of the time, broadly matching IMGT annotations. A cluster of highly shared sequence variants was judged likely to be a technical artifact of the sequencing pipeline. While some public TCRs were present in many individuals, most TCR sequences turned up only very rarely across donors. Most CMV-associated TCR beta chains appeared to be HLA-restricted in a later analysis, and the HLA associations seemed to be driven largely by CMV exposure. Specific HLA alleles were associated with over 15,000 TCR beta sequences at a false discovery rate of 0.05 in a later analysis. The only immune exposure information available for the cohort was CMV serostatus. Because counts were too low, roughly 16 rarely observed V segments, including chromosome 9 orphons, were left out of the earlier analysis of approximately 580 of the donors. A later analysis reported that several top co-occurrence clusters appeared linked to parvovirus B19, influenza, CMV and Epstein-Barr virus. A further reported finding was that TCR beta sequences accurately predicted the HLA-A and HLA-B alleles for most subjects in the first cohort. Roughly uniform sequencing depth across donors was assumed in presence/absence analyses, although this assumption may not hold. The study listed approximately 150 TCR beta chains as associated with cytomegalovirus. In vitro tests confirmed that a few of the cytomegalovirus-associated TCR beta chains recognize cytomegalovirus antigens. A later genetic analysis associated a missense DCLRE1C variant with V-gene and J-gene trimming of TCR beta chains, and an independent cohort replicated the association. Linkage disequilibrium might explain the correlated functional status among segregating V segments, but an unknown experimental factor could not be excluded. The authors suggested that the approach could potentially be extended to other disease states and immunological phenotypes. According to a later genetic analysis, donors in an Asian-associated ancestry cluster had fewer N-insertions in productive TCRs than the approximately 710-donor mean. In a later analysis, HLA-associated TCR beta chains showed more clonal expansion and lower generation probabilities than non-associated chains that were equally common. A later analysis found that TCR association rates varied across HLA loci, with DRB1 alleles showing the most associated TCRs and HLA-C alleles the fewest. Cytomegalovirus status was reported to be diagnosed by the classifier with high specificity and sensitivity in both the original and validation cohorts. This cohort had only TCR beta chains sequenced, and the lack of alpha or paired-chain data limited which features could be detected. HLA typing was unavailable for some donors at each locus, so association tests used only the typed subset. The 87-base-pair reads could not distinguish some IMGT-functional V segments, including TRBV6-2 and TRBV6-3, so those segments were excluded.

The CDR3, cysteine through phenylalanine, is 14 amino acids long. Only the CDR3 region is kept as DNA, spanning 42 bases read in frame from base 1. Based on the germline V gene (reference sequence), the CDR1 and CDR2 sequences are SGHNT and YYREEE. Trimming accounts for 2 bases at V and 4 bases at J, while the number of junction bases matched to no gene is 2. The receptor was derived from a male donor in good health and CMV-seronegative. The sample comprised PBMCs. This chain joins TRBV5-4 to TRBJ2-3; 9 central nucleotides agree with TRBD1. The DNA is TGTGCCAGCAGCTTCACAGGGGGCGCAGATACGCAGTATTTT. This gives the protein CASSFTGGADTQYF. The full variable domain, with segments outside the CDR3 supplied by the reference TRBV5-4 and TRBJ2-3 proteins, appears as ETGVTQSPTHLIKTRGQQVTLRCSSQSGHNTVSWYQQALGQGPQFIFQYYREEENGRGNFPPRFSGLQFPNYSSELNVNALELDDSALYLCASSFTGGADTQYFGPGTRLTVL.